These T cell receptor beta chains were read from a single sample in a study of PD-L1 blockade in urothelial cancer. The table came from immunoSEQ multiplex PCR; TCRdb's copy has only in-frame clones and leaves some out. The data contain more than 95,000 clones, more than 85% of them singletons. Material: PBMCs, obtained around atezolizumab (anti-PD-L1) treatment. The origin of the receptors is a man between 60 and 75 years old with urothelial cancer. The CDR3 runs from the conserved cysteine through the conserved F or W. A D gene is named only where the DNA matches it firmly. For some rows the clone size is stated as once, few or many, or as a class when expanded; others skip it.

v_gene	d_gene	abundance	j_gene	CDR3aa	CDR3nt
TRBV5-4	TRBD1	NA	TRBJ2-7	CASSTGTDPYEQYF	TGTGCCAGCAGCACCGGGACAGATCCCTACGAGCAGTACTTC
TRBV2	TRBD1	NA	TRBJ2-1	CASSAQGDNEQFF	TGTGCCAGCAGTGCGCAGGGGGACAATGAGCAGTTCTTC
TRBV7-2	NA	NA	TRBJ1-5	CASSPGSDQPQHF	TGTGCCAGCAGCCCTGGGAGCGATCAGCCCCAGCATTTT
TRBV18	NA	NA	TRBJ1-1	CASSLSQDMNTEAFF	TGTGCCAGCTCACTATCCCAGGACATGAACACTGAAGCTTTCTTT
TRBV9	TRBD2	NA	TRBJ2-2	CASSVATGSGGNTGELFF	TGTGCCAGCAGCGTAGCTACAGGGAGCGGGGGAAACACCGGGGAGCTGTTTTTT
TRBV19	TRBD1	NA	TRBJ1-1	CASRDRGGPTEAFF	TGTGCCAGTAGAGATAGAGGGGGCCCCACTGAAGCTTTCTTT
TRBV12-5	NA	NA	TRBJ2-3	CASARTENTDTQYF	TGTGCTAGTGCCAGGACAGAGAACACAGATACGCAGTATTTT
TRBV18	TRBD1	once	TRBJ2-1	CASSRPGQGGNEQFF	TGTGCCAGCTCACGGCCGGGACAGGGCGGAAATGAGCAGTTCTTC
TRBV5-1	TRBD2	NA	TRBJ2-7	CASSLGGTSGTYEQYF	TGCGCCAGCAGCTTGGGAGGGACTAGCGGGACATACGAGCAGTACTTC
TRBV7-3	NA	NA	TRBJ1-6	CASSRNQGNNSPLHF	TGTGCCAGCAGCAGAAATCAGGGGAATAATTCACCCCTCCACTTT
TRBV7-9	NA	few	TRBJ1-1	CASSFDNSDTEAFF	TGTGCCAGCAGCTTTGACAATTCGGACACTGAAGCTTTCTTT
TRBV19	NA	NA	TRBJ2-7	CASRQYEQYF	TGTGCCAGTCGCCAGTACGAGCAGTACTTC
TRBV5-5	TRBD1	NA	TRBJ1-5	CASSLDRGYQPQHF	TGTGCCAGCAGCCTGGACAGGGGCTATCAGCCCCAGCATTTT
TRBV5-1	TRBD1	NA	TRBJ1-3	CASSAGQTVRSGNTIYF	TGCGCCAGCAGCGCGGGACAGACAGTCCGCTCTGGAAACACCATATATTTT
TRBV6-5	NA	NA	TRBJ1-5	CASSYDGNQPQHF	TGTGCCAGCAGTTACGACGGGAACCAGCCCCAGCATTTT
TRBV4-1	NA	NA	TRBJ2-1	CASSGPAGAIEQFF	TGCGCCAGCAGCGGCCCGGCGGGGGCAATTGAGCAGTTCTTC
TRBV6-5	TRBD2	NA	TRBJ2-7	CASTSMGGFDEQYF	TGTGCCAGCACCTCTATGGGGGGGTTCGACGAGCAGTACTTC
TRBV29-1	NA	NA	TRBJ2-7	CSVDSLSSPGMQYF	TGCAGCGTCGACTCTCTCTCTAGTCCGGGAATGCAGTACTTC